This is a list of T cell receptor beta chains from one sample in a study of shared clonotypes between healthy human individuals. TCRdb's copy holds only in-frame clones and misses some; the assay was immunoSEQ multiplex PCR. The data show some 2,500,000 clones, approximately 93% seen once. Specimen: naive CD4+ T cells from PBMCs. These receptors originate from a man younger than 35 in good health. Some clones in this sample may be carry-over from other donors' samples. Each CDR3 is given with its conserved first and last residue. The order of the fields is J gene, D gene, V gene, clone size, CDR3 DNA, CDR3 protein. The D gene is left open where the match is weak. Only part of the rows carry a size: once, few, many, or a class if the clone is expanded.

>TRBJ2-7|TRBD2|TRBV6-5|.
TGTGCCAGCAGGACCCCGGGACTAGCGGGCTACGAGCAGTACTTC
CASRTPGLAGYEQYF
>TRBJ2-7|.|TRBV18|.
TGTGCCAGCTCACCAAGTCAGGGGGGGACCGGGAGGGCCCCCGAGCAGTACTTC
CASSPSQGGTGRAPEQYF
>TRBJ2-4|TRBD1|TRBV6-6|.
TGTGCCAGCACCCCCCGGACAGGGGAGAACATTCAGTACTTC
CASTPRTGENIQYF
>TRBJ1-5|TRBD1|TRBV28|.
TGTGCCAGCAGAACCGGACAGGGGAGCAATCAGCCCCAGCATTTT
CASRTGQGSNQPQHF
>TRBJ1-5|.|TRBV27|.
TGTGCCAGCAATCCCCATGGGGGCAGTCAGCCCCAGCATTTT
CASNPHGGSQPQHF
>TRBJ1-5|TRBD1|TRBV27|.
TGTGCCAGCAGTCCCCGGACAGGTTATCAGCCCCAGCATTTT
CASSPRTGYQPQHF
>TRBJ2-7|.|TRBV5-1|.
TGCGCCAGCAGCTCAACAGAGCTCTACGAGCAGTACTTC
CASSSTELYEQYF
>TRBJ2-1|.|TRBV30|.
TGTGCCTGGGATAGAACATATAGCGACAATGAGCAGTTCTTC
CAWDRTYSDNEQFF
>TRBJ2-1|.|TRBV2|once
TGTGCCAGCAGGGGGGACTGGTTGTCTGACCCGTCGGGTGAGCAGTTCTTC
CASRGDWLSDPSGEQFF
>TRBJ2-5|.|TRBV12-5|.
TGTGCTAGTGGTTTGACAGGGACGGAGACCCAGTACTTC
CASGLTGTETQYF
>TRBJ1-3|.|TRBV6-6|once
TGTGCCTGCAGTTACGGTCTGGCGGATGGAAACACCATATATTTT
CACSYGLADGNTIYF
>TRBJ2-7|TRBD1|TRBV5-1|.
TGCGCCAGCAGCCCTCGGGCGGGACAGGATATTAACTACGAGCAGTACTTC
CASSPRAGQDINYEQYF
>TRBJ2-7|.|TRBV5-1|.
TGCGCCAGCAGCTCCATCGGGTACGAGCAGTACTTC
CASSSIGYEQYF
>TRBJ2-2|.|TRBV12-5|.
TGTGCTAGTGGTTTGGTACGCGGCAGGGGCCTCACAGAGACCGGGGAGCTGTTTTTT
CASGLVRGRGLTETGELFF
>TRBJ2-5|.|TRBV5-1|.
TGCGCCAGCAGCCAGGAGGGCTCCAAGAGGTACTTC
CASSQEGSKRYF
>TRBJ2-7|.|TRBV27|.
TGTGCCAGCAGTTTATCTGCAGGGAGGAACTACGAGCAGTACTTC
CASSLSAGRNYEQYF
>TRBJ1-2|TRBD1|TRBV28|.
TGTGCCAGCAGTTCAAACCTCCAGGGGGCCTATGGCTACACCTTC
CASSSNLQGAYGYTF
>TRBJ1-4|.|TRBV7-2|.
TGTGCCAGCAGCTTAGGTAACAGTCGTAATGAAAAACTGTTTTTT
CASSLGNSRNEKLFF
>TRBJ2-5|.|TRBV6-9|.
TGTGCCAGCAGTTTCGGCAGGGACCCCTGGGAGACCCAGTACTTC
CASSFGRDPWETQYF
>TRBJ2-5|.|TRBV4-3|.
TGCGCCAGCAGCCAAGATCGGTTTAGGCCTAGCGGAGGGGGGGAGACCCAGTACTTC
CASSQDRFRPSGGGETQYF
>TRBJ2-5|TRBD2|TRBV5-4|.
TGTGCCAGCAGCTTGCTAGCGGGGCCCCCAGAGGAGACCCAGTACTTC
CASSLLAGPPEETQYF
>TRBJ1-2|.|TRBV5-5|.
TGTGCCAGCAGCTTGGAGCGCCAGACGTTTGGCTACACCTTC
CASSLERQTFGYTF
>TRBJ2-3|TRBD2|TRBV5-1|.
TGCGCCAGCAGCTTATTAGCGGGACGAACAGATACGCAGTATTTT
CASSLLAGRTDTQYF
>TRBJ1-5|TRBD1|TRBV28|.
TGTGCCAGCAGAGAAGCGGACAGGGGGCATCAGCCCCAGCATTTT
CASREADRGHQPQHF
>TRBJ1-1|.|TRBV6-1|.
TGTGCCAGCAGTGAAGCGTGGGAGGGTTGGGCTTTCTTT
CASSEAWEGWAFF
>TRBJ1-5|.|TRBV28|.
TGTGCCAGCAGGGTTAGCGGGGAGCAGCCCCAGCATTTT
CASRVSGEQPQHF
>TRBJ2-6|.|TRBV27|.
TGTGCCAGCAGTCCCCCCTTGGGGGACCGGGTCCCTGGGGCCAACGTCCTGACTTTC
CASSPPLGDRVPGANVLTF
>TRBJ2-7|.|TRBV5-1|.
TGCGCCAGCAGCGCCGGTCCCAGGGTCTCCTACGAGCAGTACTTC
CASSAGPRVSYEQYF
>TRBJ1-4|.|TRBV6-6|.
TGTGCCAGCAGTTACCTAGGGGACCGTTCTAATGAAAAACTGTTTTTT
CASSYLGDRSNEKLFF
>TRBJ1-1|.|TRBV5-4|.
TGTGCCAGCAGCCTGGGACGGACGATGAACACTGAAGCTTTCTTT
CASSLGRTMNTEAFF
>TRBJ2-7|.|TRBV30|.
TGTGCCTGGAGTGTACACCCTCACTACGAGCAGTACTTC
CAWSVHPHYEQYF
>TRBJ2-7|.|TRBV7-2|.
TGTGCCAGCAGCTTAGGTAGGGGGAGGGCCTACGAGCAGTACTTC
CASSLGRGRAYEQYF
>TRBJ2-7|.|TRBV18|.
TGTGCCAGCTCACCCGACTACGAGCAGTACTTC
CASSPDYEQYF
>TRBJ2-5|TRBD2|TRBV7-2|.
TGTGCCAGCAGCTTAGGGACTAGCGGGAGGGCCAGGGAGACCCAGTACTTC
CASSLGTSGRARETQYF
>TRBJ1-2|TRBD1|TRBV5-1|.
TGCGCCAGCAGCTTGCTAACAGGGGCGGATGGCTACACCTTC
CASSLLTGADGYTF
>TRBJ2-5|.|TRBV6-5|.
TGTGCCAGCAGCCAGGCTGGGGAGCAGTACTTC
CASSQAGEQYF
>TRBJ1-5|TRBD1|TRBV2|once
TGTGCCAGCAAATCGACAGGGGATCAGCCCCAGCATTTT
CASKSTGDQPQHF
>TRBJ1-2|TRBD1|TRBV19|.
TGTGCCAGTAGTATCCTCCGGGGACAGGCCCTTCTGATTCACTATGGCTACACCTTC
CASSILRGQALLIHYGYTF